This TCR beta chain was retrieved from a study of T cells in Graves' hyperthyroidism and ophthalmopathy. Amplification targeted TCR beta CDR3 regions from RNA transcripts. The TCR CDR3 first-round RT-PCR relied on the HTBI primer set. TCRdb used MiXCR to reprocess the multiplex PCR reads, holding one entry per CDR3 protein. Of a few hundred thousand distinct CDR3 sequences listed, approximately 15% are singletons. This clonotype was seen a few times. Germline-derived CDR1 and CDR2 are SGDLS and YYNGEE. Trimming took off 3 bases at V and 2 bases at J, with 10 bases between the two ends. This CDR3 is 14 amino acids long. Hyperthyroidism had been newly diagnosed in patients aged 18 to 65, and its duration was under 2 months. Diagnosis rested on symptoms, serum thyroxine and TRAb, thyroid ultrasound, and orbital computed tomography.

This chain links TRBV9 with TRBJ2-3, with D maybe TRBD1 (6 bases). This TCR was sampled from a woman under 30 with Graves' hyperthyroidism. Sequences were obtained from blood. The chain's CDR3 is CASSATGLTDTQYF. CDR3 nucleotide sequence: TGTGCCAGCAGCGCGACAGGACTCACAGATACGCAGTATTTT.